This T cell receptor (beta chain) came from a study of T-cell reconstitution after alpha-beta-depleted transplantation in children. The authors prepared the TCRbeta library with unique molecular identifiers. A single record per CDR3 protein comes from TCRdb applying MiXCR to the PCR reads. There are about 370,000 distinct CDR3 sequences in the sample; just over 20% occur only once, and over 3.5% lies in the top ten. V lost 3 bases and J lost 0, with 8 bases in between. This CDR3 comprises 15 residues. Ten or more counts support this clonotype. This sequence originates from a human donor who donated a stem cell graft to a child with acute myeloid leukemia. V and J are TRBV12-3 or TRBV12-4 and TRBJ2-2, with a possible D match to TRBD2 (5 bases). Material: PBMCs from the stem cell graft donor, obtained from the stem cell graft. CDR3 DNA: TGTGCCAGCAGTTTGAGGGCATCGAACACCGGGGAGCTGTTTTTT. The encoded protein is CASSLRASNTGELFF.